The entry below describes one T cell receptor (beta chain). Its antigen is still unknown. A read error is likely, as this CDR3 ends without the conserved phenylalanine or tryptophan. The DNA is left out, because the CDR3 cannot be placed on it with certainty; the CDR3 is given as TCRdb lists it. This sample was taken from a study of cytomegalovirus exposure and HLA in healthy donors. Study in general: The 110 or so validation repertoires used a platform that matched the one used for the approximately 620 first-cohort repertoires, as a later analysis reported. General study points: Rarity held for most TCR sequences, but there were some public TCRs that occurred in many donors.

Germline CDR1 and CDR2: SGHTS and YDEGEE. The CDR3 region is 11 residues in length, termini included. The protocol was immunoSEQ multiplex PCR, while the TCRdb copy is restricted to in-frame clones and leaves out a portion. The table shows some 120,000 clones, with roughly nine tenths occurring only once. The chain combines TRBV5-8 with TRBJ1-3; TRBD1, the D gene given by the table, was not confirmed from the DNA. Material for sequencing was PBMCs. The TCR was taken from a young woman in good health and CMV-seronegative. CDR3 residues: CASSFGTELLY.